This TCR beta chain was recovered during a study of shared clonotypes between healthy human individuals. This clone was counted between two and nine times. Its antigen is not known. Study results and caveats: Around 5% was the fraction of naive CD4 clonotypes found shared across a handful of donors.

Method: immunoSEQ multiplex PCR; TCRdb's copy keeps in-frame clones and lacks some. This table has fewer than 200,000 clones, approximately 62% appearing once. Sequencing was carried out using memory CD4+ T cells sorted from blood. This sample's subset: CD45RA-negative fraction. The clonotype was recovered from a man under 40 in good health.

For the CDR3, the DNA is TGTGCCAGCAGTCCCTGGGGAGGCGGGAACACCGGGGAGCTGTTTTTT. Its protein product is CASSPWGGGNTGELFF. The genes are TRBV28 and TRBJ2-2, with a weak D call TRBD2 (6 bases). The CDR3 sequence is 16 residues long. CDR1 is MDHEN, CDR2 SYDVKM, per germline. V dropped 5 bases and J dropped 1 base, with 14 bases sitting between them.